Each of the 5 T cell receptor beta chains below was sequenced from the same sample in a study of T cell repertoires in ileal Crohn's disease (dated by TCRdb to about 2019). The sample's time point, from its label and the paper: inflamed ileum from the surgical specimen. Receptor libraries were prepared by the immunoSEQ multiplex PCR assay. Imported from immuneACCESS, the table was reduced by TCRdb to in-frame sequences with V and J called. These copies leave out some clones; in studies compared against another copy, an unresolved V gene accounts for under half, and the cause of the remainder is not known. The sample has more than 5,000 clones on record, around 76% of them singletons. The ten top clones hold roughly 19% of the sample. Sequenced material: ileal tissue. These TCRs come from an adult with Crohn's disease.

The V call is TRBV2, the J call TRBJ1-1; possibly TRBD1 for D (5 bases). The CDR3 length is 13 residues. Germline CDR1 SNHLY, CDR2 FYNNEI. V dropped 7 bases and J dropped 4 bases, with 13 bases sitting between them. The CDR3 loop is CASIVGGGTEAFF. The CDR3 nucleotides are TGTGCCAGCATTGTGGGCGGGGGCACTGAAGCTTTCTTT.

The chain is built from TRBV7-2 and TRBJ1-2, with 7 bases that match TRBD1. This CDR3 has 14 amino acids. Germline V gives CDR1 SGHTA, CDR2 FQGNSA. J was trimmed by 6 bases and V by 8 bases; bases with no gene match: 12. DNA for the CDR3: TGTGCCAGCGGTGAGGGGGCGCTGAATGATGGCTACACCTTC. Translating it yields CASGEGALNDGYTF.

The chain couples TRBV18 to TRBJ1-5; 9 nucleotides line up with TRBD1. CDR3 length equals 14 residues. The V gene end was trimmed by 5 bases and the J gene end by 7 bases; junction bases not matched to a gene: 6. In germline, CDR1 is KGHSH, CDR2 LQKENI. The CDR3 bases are TGTGCCAGCTCAGCCTCGGGACAGGGACAGCCCCAGCATTTT. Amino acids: CASSASGQGQPQHF.

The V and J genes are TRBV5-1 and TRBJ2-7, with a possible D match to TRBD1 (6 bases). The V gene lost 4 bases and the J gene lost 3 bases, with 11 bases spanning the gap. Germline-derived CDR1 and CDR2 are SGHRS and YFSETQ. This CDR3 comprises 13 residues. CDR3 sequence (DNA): TGCGCCAGCAGCATTCAAGGGGGCTACGAGCAGTACTTC. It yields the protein CASSIQGGYEQYF.

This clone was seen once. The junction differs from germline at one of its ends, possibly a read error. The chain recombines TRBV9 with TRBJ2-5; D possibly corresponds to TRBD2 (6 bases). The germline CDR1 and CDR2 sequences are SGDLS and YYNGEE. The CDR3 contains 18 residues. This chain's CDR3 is CASGLGGPTRTFQEIQYF. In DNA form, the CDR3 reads TGTGCCAGCGGGCTGGGGGGACCTACGCGTACCTTTCAAGAGATCCAGTACTTC.